This is a list of T cell receptor beta chains from one sample in a study of OX40 agonist ivuxolimab in advanced cancers. Some clones are missing from TCRdb's copy, which holds only in-frame ones; the method was immunoSEQ multiplex PCR. The table has 30,000 to 40,000 clones, 82% seen once. Sequenced material: CD4+ or CD8+ T cells sorted from blood, taken in a trial of the OX40 agonist ivuxolimab. Receptors originate from an adult with an advanced solid tumor such as melanoma, head and neck, liver or kidney cancer. The CDR3 runs from the conserved cysteine through the conserved F or W. A D gene is named only where the DNA matches it firmly. Clone size is stated in some rows and not others, as once, few, many or a class when expanded.

CDR3 DNA: TGTGCCAGCAGCTTAGGACGGGGAAACACCATATATTTT
CDR3 protein: CASSLGRGNTIYF
D gene: -
clone size: once
V gene: TRBV7-9
J gene: TRBJ1-3

CDR3 DNA: TGTGCCAGCAGCTTTAGGTCAGGGGGGCTCACCGGGGAGCTGTTTTTT
CDR3 protein: CASSFRSGGLTGELFF
D gene: -
clone size: -
V gene: TRBV5-6
J gene: TRBJ2-2

CDR3 DNA: TGTGCCAGCAGCAAAGAGACCGGGACAAGGATTAGCTCCTATAATTCACCCCTCCACTTT
CDR3 protein: CASSKETGTRISSYNSPLHF
D gene: -
clone size: -
V gene: TRBV21-1
J gene: TRBJ1-6

CDR3 DNA: TGTGCCATCAGTGAGTGGGGCGGGGGCGCCGGGGAGCTGTTTTTT
CDR3 protein: CAISEWGGGAGELFF
D gene: -
clone size: -
V gene: TRBV10-3
J gene: TRBJ2-2

CDR3 DNA: TGTGCCAGCAGCCAAAGGGAGGGGGCTGGAAACACCATATATTTT
CDR3 protein: CASSQREGAGNTIYF
D gene: -
clone size: -
V gene: TRBV11-2
J gene: TRBJ1-3

CDR3 DNA: TGTGCCAGTAGTATTCAAAGGGGGAAAAATCAGCCCCAGCATTTT
CDR3 protein: CASSIQRGKNQPQHF
D gene: -
clone size: -
V gene: TRBV19
J gene: TRBJ1-5

CDR3 DNA: TGTGCCAGCTCACCACCAAGGGCCTTCTCTGGAAACACCATATATTTT
CDR3 protein: CASSPPRAFSGNTIYF
D gene: -
clone size: -
V gene: TRBV18
J gene: TRBJ1-3

CDR3 DNA: TGTGCCAGTAGTATGATCGGGCTAGCGGGGGCCCTACCCGGGGAGCTGTTTTTT
CDR3 protein: CASSMIGLAGALPGELFF
D gene: TRBD2
clone size: few
V gene: TRBV19
J gene: TRBJ2-2

CDR3 DNA: TGTGCCAGCAGCTTAGGTGGGGCTGCAGATACGCAGTATTTT
CDR3 protein: CASSLGGAADTQYF
D gene: -
clone size: -
V gene: TRBV7-9
J gene: TRBJ2-3

CDR3 DNA: TGCGCCAGCAGCCAAGTCGCCGGGGCGAACACTGAAGCTTTCTTT
CDR3 protein: CASSQVAGANTEAFF
D gene: -
clone size: few
V gene: TRBV4-1
J gene: TRBJ1-1

CDR3 DNA: TGTGCCAGCATCAACAGGGGAATTGGCAATGAGCAGTTCTTC
CDR3 protein: CASINRGIGNEQFF
D gene: TRBD1
clone size: -
V gene: TRBV13
J gene: TRBJ2-1

CDR3 DNA: TGTGCCAGCAGCTTAGGGGGGAGAAATCAGCCCCAGCATTTT
CDR3 protein: CASSLGGRNQPQHF
D gene: -
clone size: -
V gene: TRBV7-9
J gene: TRBJ1-5

CDR3 DNA: TGTGCCAGCAGTACCTACCGTAATGAAAAACTGTTTTTT
CDR3 protein: CASSTYRNEKLFF
D gene: -
clone size: -
V gene: TRBV6-5
J gene: TRBJ1-4

CDR3 DNA: TGTGCCAGCAGCTTAGCCAACACAGATACGCAGTATTTT
CDR3 protein: CASSLANTDTQYF
D gene: -
clone size: -
V gene: TRBV7-3
J gene: TRBJ2-3

CDR3 DNA: TGTGCCAGCAGCTTAGGAGCTCTCCGCGACTTTCACTACGAGCAGTACTTC
CDR3 protein: CASSLGALRDFHYEQYF
D gene: -
clone size: -
V gene: TRBV7-9
J gene: TRBJ2-7

CDR3 DNA: TGTGCCTGCCTCACCCGGGACAGGGGGGGTGATACGCAGTATTTT
CDR3 protein: CACLTRDRGGDTQYF
D gene: TRBD1
clone size: once
V gene: TRBV30
J gene: TRBJ2-3

CDR3 DNA: TGTGCCAGCAGGAAGGAAGTTTCCTACGAGCAGTACTTC
CDR3 protein: CASRKEVSYEQYF
D gene: -
clone size: once
V gene: TRBV5-6
J gene: TRBJ2-7

CDR3 DNA: TGTGCCAGCAGCTTAGCGCTCGGCGGACAGGGGGCTCGTGGAAACACCATATATTTT
CDR3 protein: CASSLALGGQGARGNTIYF
D gene: TRBD1
clone size: -
V gene: TRBV7-2
J gene: TRBJ1-3

CDR3 DNA: TGCGCCAGCAGCTTGAGCGGCGGGAGGAGGACCGGGGAGCTGTTTTTT
CDR3 protein: CASSLSGGRRTGELFF
D gene: TRBD2
clone size: -
V gene: TRBV5-1
J gene: TRBJ2-2

CDR3 DNA: TGTGCCAGCAGCAAAGTCCCCAGGGCGAAGGCCTATGGCTACACCTTC
CDR3 protein: CASSKVPRAKAYGYTF
D gene: -
clone size: -
V gene: TRBV21-1
J gene: TRBJ1-2

CDR3 DNA: TGTGCCAGCACTCCTAGCACCGGGGAGCTGTTTTTT
CDR3 protein: CASTPSTGELFF
D gene: -
clone size: -
V gene: TRBV7-3
J gene: TRBJ2-2

CDR3 DNA: TGTGCCAGCAGTGCACTAGCGGGAGGAGACAATGAGCAGTTCTTC
CDR3 protein: CASSALAGGDNEQFF
D gene: TRBD2
clone size: -
V gene: TRBV6-5
J gene: TRBJ2-1

CDR3 DNA: TGCGCCAGCAGCTTGGACATTTCACCCCTCCACTTT
CDR3 protein: CASSLDISPLHF
D gene: -
clone size: -
V gene: TRBV5-1
J gene: TRBJ1-6

CDR3 DNA: TGTGCCAGCAGTACCGGGACTAGCGGAACCTACGAGCAGTACTTC
CDR3 protein: CASSTGTSGTYEQYF
D gene: TRBD2
clone size: -
V gene: TRBV6-1
J gene: TRBJ2-7

CDR3 DNA: TGTGCCAGCAGTTTAGGTGGCGGGGTCCCCACCGGGGAGCTGTTTTTT
CDR3 protein: CASSLGGGVPTGELFF
D gene: -
clone size: -
V gene: TRBV27
J gene: TRBJ2-2

CDR3 DNA: TGTGCCAGCAGCCACCACAGGGGCCCTGGGGCCAACGTCCTGACTTTC
CDR3 protein: CASSHHRGPGANVLTF
D gene: TRBD1
clone size: -
V gene: TRBV7-8
J gene: TRBJ2-6

CDR3 DNA: TGTGCCAGCAGCCGTAGCGGGAGGGGGGACACCGGGGAGCTGTTTTTT
CDR3 protein: CASSRSGRGDTGELFF
D gene: TRBD2
clone size: -
V gene: TRBV5-6
J gene: TRBJ2-2

CDR3 DNA: TGTGCCAGCAGTCGGACAGGGTCCGGGGAGCTGTTTTTT
CDR3 protein: CASSRTGSGELFF
D gene: TRBD1
clone size: -
V gene: TRBV2
J gene: TRBJ2-2

CDR3 DNA: TGTGCCATCAGATTGGGTGTGGAAGAGACCCAGTACTTC
CDR3 protein: CAIRLGVEETQYF
D gene: -
clone size: -
V gene: TRBV10-3
J gene: TRBJ2-5

CDR3 DNA: TGTGCCAGCAGCCCTTGGAGCTCTGGGGCCAACGTCCTGACTTTC
CDR3 protein: CASSPWSSGANVLTF
D gene: -
clone size: -
V gene: TRBV5-5
J gene: TRBJ2-6

CDR3 DNA: TGTGCCAGCAGTTTAGCTCAGACAGCGGGAGTCGCACAGCAGTACTTC
CDR3 protein: CASSLAQTAGVAQQYF
D gene: TRBD2
clone size: -
V gene: TRBV28
J gene: TRBJ2-7

CDR3 DNA: TGTGCCAGCAGTTCCGACAGAGGTTATGGCTACACCTTC
CDR3 protein: CASSSDRGYGYTF
D gene: -
clone size: -
V gene: TRBV5-4
J gene: TRBJ1-2

CDR3 DNA: TGTGCCAGCAGGGGACAGGGGGCGACTGAAGCTTTCTTT
CDR3 protein: CASRGQGATEAFF
D gene: TRBD1
clone size: -
V gene: TRBV2
J gene: TRBJ1-1

CDR3 DNA: TGCGCCAGCAGTGAGTCCGGGGGAAAGGCCAAAAACATTCAGTACTTC
CDR3 protein: CASSESGGKAKNIQYF
D gene: -
clone size: -
V gene: TRBV10-1
J gene: TRBJ2-4

CDR3 DNA: TGTGCCAGCAGTTGGCGGGACCCCTGGAGAGAGACCCAGTACTTC
CDR3 protein: CASSWRDPWRETQYF
D gene: -
clone size: -
V gene: TRBV28
J gene: TRBJ2-5

CDR3 DNA: TGTGCCAGCAGCTTAGGGTTGCGGGGGAACACCGGGGAGCTGTTTTTT
CDR3 protein: CASSLGLRGNTGELFF
D gene: -
clone size: -
V gene: TRBV7-3
J gene: TRBJ2-2

CDR3 DNA: TGTGCCAGCAGTCTAGAACCAGGGTTCCAGCATTTT
CDR3 protein: CASSLEPGFQHF
D gene: -
clone size: few
V gene: TRBV2
J gene: TRBJ1-5

CDR3 DNA: TGTGCCAGCAGCCCTGGCCTTAATCAGCCCCAGCATTTT
CDR3 protein: CASSPGLNQPQHF
D gene: -
clone size: -
V gene: TRBV4-2
J gene: TRBJ1-5

CDR3 DNA: TGTGCCAGCTCCCCACTTTACGGCAAAAACATTCAGTACTTC
CDR3 protein: CASSPLYGKNIQYF
D gene: -
clone size: -
V gene: TRBV6-5
J gene: TRBJ2-4

CDR3 DNA: TGCGCCAGCGCTCTTGGCGACGAGCAGTACTTC
CDR3 protein: CASALGDEQYF
D gene: -
clone size: -
V gene: TRBV5-1
J gene: TRBJ2-7

CDR3 DNA: TGTGCCAGCAGCCTCCCTACAGGGGGTGGGGGCTACACCTTC
CDR3 protein: CASSLPTGGGGYTF
D gene: TRBD1
clone size: -
V gene: TRBV6-6
J gene: TRBJ1-2

CDR3 DNA: TGCGCCAGCAGCGCCGGGACGGACAGCTACGAGCAGTACTTC
CDR3 protein: CASSAGTDSYEQYF
D gene: -
clone size: -
V gene: TRBV5-1
J gene: TRBJ2-7

CDR3 DNA: TGTGCCAGCAGCAAGATGAACCGGGAGTTAAGCAATCAGCCCCAGCATTTT
CDR3 protein: CASSKMNRELSNQPQHF
D gene: -
clone size: -
V gene: TRBV21-1
J gene: TRBJ1-5

CDR3 DNA: TGTGCCACCAGCAGGGTTGGGCACTACTATGGCTACACCTTC
CDR3 protein: CATSRVGHYYGYTF
D gene: -
clone size: -
V gene: TRBV15
J gene: TRBJ1-2

CDR3 DNA: TGTGCCAGCAGTTACGGGACAGGGGGCCGTGGCTACACCTTC
CDR3 protein: CASSYGTGGRGYTF
D gene: TRBD1
clone size: -
V gene: TRBV2
J gene: TRBJ1-2

CDR3 DNA: TGCGCCAGCAGCCGTACGGAGGGATCCCAGCCCCAGCATTTT
CDR3 protein: CASSRTEGSQPQHF
D gene: -
clone size: -
V gene: TRBV4-3
J gene: TRBJ1-5